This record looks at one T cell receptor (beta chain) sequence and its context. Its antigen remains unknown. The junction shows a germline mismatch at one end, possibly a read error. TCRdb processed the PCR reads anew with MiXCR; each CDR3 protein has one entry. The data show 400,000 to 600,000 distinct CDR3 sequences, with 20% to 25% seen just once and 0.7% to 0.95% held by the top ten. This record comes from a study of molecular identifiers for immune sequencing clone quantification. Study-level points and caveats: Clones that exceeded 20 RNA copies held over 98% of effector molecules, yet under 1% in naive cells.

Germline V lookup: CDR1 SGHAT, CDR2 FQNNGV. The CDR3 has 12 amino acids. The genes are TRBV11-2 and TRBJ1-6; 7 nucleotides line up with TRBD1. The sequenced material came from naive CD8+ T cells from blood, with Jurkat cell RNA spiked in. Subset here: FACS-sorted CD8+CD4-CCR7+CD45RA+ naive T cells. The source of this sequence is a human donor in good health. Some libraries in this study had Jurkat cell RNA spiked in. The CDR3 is CQQGLSNSPLHF. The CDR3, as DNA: TGCCAACAGGGGCTGAGTAATTCACCCCTCCACTTT.